This record looks at one T cell receptor beta chain sequence and its context. Its antigen target is currently unknown. No much larger clone exists at a distance of one base, and base qualities are not known. There are 13 amino acids in the CDR3, from cysteine to phenylalanine inclusive. The retained sequence is limited to the CDR3, 39 bases, with the frame set at the first base. V lost 4 bases and J lost 7 bases; the stretch between them is 14 bases long. In the germline V gene (reference sequence), CDR1 corresponds to SEHNR and CDR2 to FQNEAQ. Donors were healthy HIV-negative adults with no recently reported acute infections or vaccinations. Every donor was a Caucasian adult residing in Nashville, Tennessee, USA. CD8 memory samples were composed of magnetically selected CD45RO+ cells combined with CCR7-negative CD45RA+ effector memory (TemRA) cells. Blood was obtained by leukapheresis, after which PBMCs were separated by Ficoll-Histopaque density gradient centrifugation and cryopreserved in liquid nitrogen vapor phase. Analytical flow cytometry was used to check the purity and quantity of every magnetically sorted T cell population. Genomic DNA was isolated from every sorted fraction and measured by UV absorbance on a Nanodrop 2000c.

This sample is drawn from a study of shared clonotypes between healthy human individuals (dated by TCRdb to between 2020 and 2021). Study-level background: The cohort included three men and a couple of women between 18 and 49 years of age. Between about 0.94 and 8.9 billion PBMCs per donor were obtained by leukapheresis. Per donor, three plates each were used for CD4 naive and CD4 memory, two for CD8 naive, and one for CD8 memory. Libraries were prepared and TCR repertoires were sequenced by different laboratories using diverse techniques, in order to increase sequencing depth and limit assay-specific biases. Blood TCR repertoires of a handful of healthy adults were deeply sequenced to estimate repertoire size and the extent of clonotype sharing between individuals.

The investigation overall reported the following: Naive subsets generally had larger estimated clonotype richness than memory subsets. Across a handful of donors, approximately 4.6% of naive CD4, roughly 3.5% of naive CD8, 2.3% of memory CD4, and roughly 0.4% of memory CD8 clonotypes were shared. Pairwise subsampling indicated that sequencing depth was expected to affect the degree of clonotype sharing among donors. Because the study included only a small number of donors, the genetic and exposure-history diversity represented was limited. Rarefaction of sorted-subset datasets indicated incomplete sequencing despite the large sequencing depth. Compared with non-shared clonotypes, clonotypes shared by all four sorted-subset donors had higher generation probabilities. Only blood was sampled, and tissue TCR repertoires likely differ from those in blood.

Using the deep immunoSEQ assay, TCR CDR3 regions were amplified from genomic DNA by multiplex PCR. For each cell subset, the extracted genomic DNA was distributed evenly across all wells of several immunoSEQ 96-well plates, and each plate served as one replicate. Each replicate PCR for sorted subsets received around 200 ng genomic DNA, equal to roughly 30,000 T cell genomes. The purified libraries were quantified using a Qubit 3.0 fluorometer, sized with a Bioanalyzer 2100, and then quantified again using the KAPA Library Quantification kit. Every immunoSEQ 96-well plate was sequenced on a dedicated single-read 150-cycle Illumina NextSeq 550 flow cell. The study's processing was this. Because only junctional sequences without quality scores were contained in the immunoSEQ output, filtering matching that applied to full-length reads could not be performed. Sequences were annotated with PyIR, a Python wrapper for IgBLAST v1.9, and V/J genes and CDR3 were assigned using IMGT germline references. Reads were removed for weak V/J assignments (E-value above 1e-6), missing CDR3, stop codons, out-of-frame junctions, or ambiguous translated residues. V3J clonotypes were defined as sequences sharing an identical inferred V gene, J gene, and CDR3 amino acid sequence. To compute the percentage overlap between repertoires, the number of shared unique clonotypes was divided by the size of the smaller repertoire. RTK rarefaction, the Chao1 estimator, and Recon v2.1 estimates of unobserved clonotypes were used to assess repertoire richness. OLGA was used to compute generation probabilities for all TCRbeta clonotypes that the gDNA method yielded from several donors. TCRdb's version of the immuneACCESS table is confined to in-frame rearrangements and falls short of the full clone set. An unresolved V gene accounts for under half of the shortfall where checked; the remainder is of unknown origin. The V and J calls and the clone size are those of that table, but D and trimming were determined from the DNA. Counted in this sample were roughly 120,000 clones; around 71% of them appeared once. The top ten clones comprise around 24% of the sample.

Material: memory CD8+ T cells sorted from blood. The cell subset or site label of this sample denotes: CD45RO+ cells pooled with CCR7-negative TemRA cells. Recombination joined TRBV7-9 with TRBJ2-7, with the D assignment possibly TRBD1 or TRBD2, given 5 matching bases for each. The sequence came from a woman aged 25 to 45 in good health. The CDR3 sequence is CASSSYSGTEQYF. The DNA sequence is given as TGTGCCAGCAGCTCTTATTCGGGGACGGAGCAGTACTTC.